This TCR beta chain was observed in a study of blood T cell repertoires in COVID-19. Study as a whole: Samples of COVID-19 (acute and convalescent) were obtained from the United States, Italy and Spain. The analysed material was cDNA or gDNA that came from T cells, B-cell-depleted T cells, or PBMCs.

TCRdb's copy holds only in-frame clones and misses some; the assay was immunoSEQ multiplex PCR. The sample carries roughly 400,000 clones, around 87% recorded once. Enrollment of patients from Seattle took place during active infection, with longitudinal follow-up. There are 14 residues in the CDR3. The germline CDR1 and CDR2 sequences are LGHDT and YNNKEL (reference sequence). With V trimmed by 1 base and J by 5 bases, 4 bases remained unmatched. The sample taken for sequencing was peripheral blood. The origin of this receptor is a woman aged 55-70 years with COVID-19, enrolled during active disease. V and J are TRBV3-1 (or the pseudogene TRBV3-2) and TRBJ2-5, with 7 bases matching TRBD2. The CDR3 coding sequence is TGTGCCAGCAGCCAAGTGGGAGGGACTGAGACCCAGTACTTC. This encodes CASSQVGGTETQYF.